The TCR beta chain under discussion was sequenced for a study of graft-versus-host responses after intestinal transplantation. Whole-study context: After anti-thymocyte globulin induction, recipients took tacrolimus and steroids for three to four years.

Germline V CDR1 and CDR2: SEHNR, FQNEAQ (reference sequence). The CDR3 loop spans 16 amino acids. The ends lost 2 bases at V and 6 bases at J; junction bases unmatched: 10. General observations from the study: An association linked early post-transplant HvG declines with peak circulating GvH clone levels. Marrow from the recipient contained GvH clones, some of which had appeared first in ileum or blood.

This clone was found once. The antigen is not known. The table came from immunoSEQ multiplex PCR; TCRdb's copy has only in-frame clones and leaves some out. The repertoire consists of some 120,000 clones, with 90% occurring once and the leading ten covering approximately 0.18%. The chain couples TRBV7-9 to TRBJ1-5; 7 positions agree with TRBD1. The material sequenced was unstimulated CD4+ T cells sorted from spleen or lymph node cells, taken before intestinal transplant. The clonotype originates from a human donor who received an intestinal transplant. CDR3 protein: CASSLNQGGGGQPQHF. CDR3 DNA: TGTGCCAGCAGCTTAAATCAAGGAGGGGGCGGTCAGCCCCAGCATTTT.